This T cell receptor (beta chain) is from a study of T-cell reconstitution after alpha-beta-depleted transplantation in children. Study-wide points: Counts and diversity of T cells one year after transplant came mostly from newly produced T cells.

Comment on this clonotype: As yet, its antigen is unknown.

This CDR3 spans 15 amino acids. V was pared by 2 bases and J by 3 bases, with 5 bases of the junction left unmatched. Germline assignment: CDR1 MGHRA and CDR2 YSYEKL. This sample's TCRbeta library carried unique molecular identifier barcodes. Each CDR3 protein is one row after TCRdb ran MiXCR on the PCR reads. The table lists about 980,000 distinct CDR3 sequences, roughly 29% of them singletons. The chain employs TRBV4-1 and TRBJ2-7, with 9 nucleotides matching TRBD2. The starting material was PBMCs, mostly from graft donor cells, obtained 360 days after TCRalphabeta/CD19-depleted stem cell transplant. The TCR comes from a boy under two years old who had a stem cell transplant for SCID, so the T cells may come from the graft donor. The chain's CDR3 is CASSQSGAGGYEQYF. The DNA of the CDR3 is TGCGCCAGCAGCCAAAGCGGAGCGGGGGGCTACGAGCAGTACTTC.